This record covers a single T cell receptor (beta chain). Samples had at least 7 million PBMCs isolated from them. These data belong to a study of blood T cells in healthy people across ages. About the research overall: Roughly one uniquely barcoded beta molecule per two T cells was captured.

The V and J ends lost 3 bases and 10 bases, in that order; junction bases with no gene match: 9. The CDR3 runs to 15 residues. Germline lookup yields CDR1 LGHDT and CDR2 YNNKEL (reference sequence). Sample-barcoded 5' priming and a J-beta primer mix drove a second PCR of roughly 6 to 12 cycles. TCRdb reprocessed the 5' RACE reads with MiXCR, giving one entry per CDR3 protein. The table shows about 640,000 distinct CDR3 sequences, with approximately 59% occurring only once. The sequencing input was blood. This clonotype originated in a man aged 55 to 69 in good health. This sequence joins TRBV3-1 and TRBJ1-1; 12 bases line up with TRBD1. The CDR3 protein is CASSHPGQGARRAFF. CDR3 bases: TGTGCCAGCAGCCATCCGGGACAGGGGGCGCGGAGAGCTTTCTTT. Combining the CDR3 with reference TRBV3-1 and TRBJ1-1 gives the whole variable domain DTAVSQTPKYLVTQMGNDKSIKCEQNLGHDTMYWYKQDSKKFLKIMFSYNNKELIINETVPNRFSPKSPDKAHLNLHINSLELGDSAVYFCASSHPGQGARRAFFGQGTRLTVV.